What follows are 21 T cell receptor beta chains derived from one specimen sequenced in a study of STAT3 mutations in large granular lymphocyte leukemia (dated by TCRdb to about 2019). Overall study outcomes, separate from this receptor: Every T-LGLL patient showed at least one immunodominant TCRbeta clonotype, and about half showed multiple immunodominant subclonotypes.

Their antigens are not known. Library preparation was by the immunoSEQ multiplex PCR assay. Not all clones reach the TCRdb copy of this immuneACCESS table, which keeps in-frame sequences only. Checked studies attribute under half of the gap to unresolved V genes and leave the rest unexplained. The sample includes under 15,000 clones, with about 88% observed a single time. The ten largest clonotypes hold 33% of the sample. Material: peripheral blood mononuclear cells. The receptors originated from a man between 35 and 55 years old with T-cell large granular lymphocyte leukemia. Some clones in this sample may be carry-over from other donors' samples. The age is the age at diagnosis.

The chain joins TRBV6-5 to TRBJ1-1; D is undetermined. The V end lost 5 bases, the J end lost 3 bases, and 10 bases lay between the germline ends. CDR1 is MNHEY and CDR2 is SVGAGI in the germline V gene. The CDR3 covers 13 residues. This chain's CDR3 is CASSVESYTEAFF. The CDR3 DNA reads as TGTGCCAGCAGTGTCGAATCTTACACTGAAGCTTTCTTT.

The rearrangement uses TRBV5-3 and TRBJ1-1; 8 bases map to TRBD1. TRBV5-3 is an open reading frame whose function is uncertain. J lost 3 bases, V lost 4 bases, and 8 bases had no gene match. This CDR3 contains 15 residues. CDR3 sequence (DNA): TGTGCCAGAAGCGAGGACAGGGTTGGGGACACTGAAGCTTTCTTT. It yields the protein CARSEDRVGDTEAFF.

The rearrangement links TRBV6-6 to TRBJ2-7, with 9 bases fitting TRBD2. V shed 7 bases, J shed 4 bases, and the junction held 2 bases outside the gene matches. The CDR3 is 12 residues long. Germline lookup yields CDR1 MNHNY and CDR2 SVGAGI (reference sequence). This CDR3 is CASIAGDYEQYF. CDR3 sequence (DNA): TGTGCCAGCATAGCGGGGGATTACGAGCAGTACTTC.

This clone appeared a single time. J is TRBJ2-5 and V is TRBV6-6; maybe TRBD2 (5 bases). The CDR3 is made up of 14 amino acids. V was trimmed by 10 bases and J by 5 bases, leaving 20 bases between them. Germline V gene sequence: CDR1 MNHNY, CDR2 SVGAGI (reference sequence). CDR3 sequence (DNA): TGTGCCATCAAAACGGGGTCCCGAGCGGAGACCCAGTACTTC. As protein: CAIKTGSRAETQYF.

The chain uses TRBV5-1 and TRBJ1-1; the D gene is possibly TRBD1 (5 bases). There are 17 residues in the CDR3. V was cut by 2 bases and J by 4 bases, with 21 bases left in between. In germline, CDR1 is SGHRS, CDR2 YFSETQ. The CDR3 sequence: CASSFNMFPGRITEAFF. The CDR3, as DNA: TGCGCCAGCAGCTTCAATATGTTTCCAGGGCGAATCACTGAAGCTTTCTTT.

The V gene is TRBV19, the J gene TRBJ2-5; 11 bases match TRBD2. In germline, CDR1 is LNHDA, CDR2 SQIVND (reference sequence). CDR3 length: 14 residues. V lost 5 bases and J lost 5; bases outside the gene matches: 4. CDR3 amino acids: CASSLAGGLETQYF. CDR3 bases: TGTGCCAGTAGTCTAGCGGGGGGTTTGGAGACCCAGTACTTC.

In nucleotides, the CDR3 is TGTGCCAGCAGCCCCCTCGTACAGGGTTACAATTCACCCCTCCACTTT. This gives the protein CASSPLVQGYNSPLHF. The chain couples TRBV2 to TRBJ1-6, with D possibly matching TRBD1 (6 bases). The CDR3 sequence is 16 residues long. CDR1 SNHLY and CDR2 FYNNEI come from the germline V gene. V shed 6 bases and J shed 7 bases, with 19 bases lying between them.

CDR3 sequence: CASSLGGGMAKNIQYF. In DNA form, the CDR3 reads TGTGCCAGCAGCTTAGGTGGGGGCATGGCCAAAAACATTCAGTACTTC. V and J are TRBV7-2 and TRBJ2-4; D perhaps matches TRBD1 (6 bases). The V and J ends lost 1 base and 1 base respectively, with 11 bases between them. The germline gives CDR1 SGHTA, CDR2 FQGNSA. The CDR3 runs to 16 residues. The entire variable domain, with the rest obtained from reference TRBV7-2 and TRBJ2-4, is as follows: GAGVSQSPSNKVTEKGKDVELRCDPISGHTALYWYRQSLGQGLEFLIYFQGNSAPDKSGLPSDRFSAERTGGSVSTLTIQRTQQEDSAVYLCASSLGGGMAKNIQYFGAGTRLSVL.

The chain uses TRBV6-6 and TRBJ1-1; maybe TRBD1 (6 bases). The germline V gene has CDR1 MNHNY and CDR2 SVGAGI (reference sequence). CDR3 length equals 13 residues. Trimming pared 5 bases from V and 5 bases from J, leaving 12 bases between. DNA of the CDR3: TGTGCCAGCAGTAAACAGGGAGAAACTGAAGCTTTCTTT. Translation gives CASSKQGETEAFF.

This clone was counted a few times. This rearrangement joins TRBV6-6 to TRBJ1-2; 11 bases align to TRBD1. The CDR3 is 16 residues long. Germline loops: CDR1 MNHNY, CDR2 SVGAGI (reference sequence). Unmatched junction bases numbered 9, after V lost 4 bases and J lost 5 bases. CDR3 sequence reads: CASSSTGTGGLYGYTF. CDR3 DNA: TGTGCCAGCAGTTCTACCGGGACAGGGGGGTTGTATGGCTACACCTTC.

This chain connects TRBV19 to TRBJ1-1; D may be TRBD1 (5 bases). The CDR3 length is 13 residues. CDR1 LNHDA and CDR2 SQIVND come from the germline V gene (reference sequence). Deletions cut 4 bases from V and 1 base from J, with 7 bases between. CDR3 protein: CASSTQGNTEAFF. The DNA for the CDR3 is TGTGCCAGTAGTACTCAGGGGAACACTGAAGCTTTCTTT.

The table lists this clone with a few counts. This rearrangement joins TRBV18 to TRBJ1-5; 8 nucleotides line up with TRBD1. CDR1 KGHSH and CDR2 LQKENI come from the germline V gene. Unmatched junction bases numbered 8, after V lost 6 bases and J lost 4 bases. This CDR3 is built from 15 residues. The CDR3, as DNA: TGTGCCAGCTCGCTTGGACAGGGAACGAATCAGCCCCAGCATTTT. This encodes CASSLGQGTNQPQHF. The whole variable domain, filled in from reference TRBV18 and TRBJ1-5, reads NAGVMQNPRHLVRRRGQEARLRCSPMKGHSHVYWYRQLPEEGLKFMVYLQKENIIDESGMPKERFSAEFPKEGPSILRIQQVVRGDSAAYFCASSLGQGTNQPQHFGDGTRLSIL.

V and J are TRBV25-1 and TRBJ1-2; the D is unclear. The germline CDR1 and CDR2 sequences are MGHDK and SYGVNS. This CDR3 spans 14 amino acids. Trimming stripped 6 bases from V and 0 bases from J, with 11 bases between. The CDR3, as DNA: TGTGCCAGCAGCCCCGTTAATACTAACTATGGCTACACCTTC. This encodes CASSPVNTNYGYTF.

The chain has TRBV6-6 and TRBJ1-1; unclear D gene. This CDR3 spans 11 amino acids. V was pared by 8 bases and J by 4 bases, with 8 bases between. The germline CDR1 and CDR2 sequences are MNHNY and SVGAGI (reference sequence). The CDR3 DNA is TGTGCCAGCTCCGAGTTCACTGAAGCTTTCTTT. Translating gives CASSEFTEAFF.

V usage is TRBV5-6 and J usage is TRBJ2-7; no clear D. The CDR3 contains 12 residues. Germline CDR1 and CDR2: SGHDT and YYEEEE. V dropped 3 bases and J dropped 6 bases, with 10 bases sitting between them. In DNA, the CDR3 is TGTGCCAGCAGCTACCTGGGTGGCGAGCAGTACTTC. The encoded protein is CASSYLGGEQYF.

The V call is TRBV30, the J call TRBJ2-3, with 10 bases lining up with TRBD2. Germline V lookup: CDR1 GTSNPN, CDR2 SVGIG (reference sequence). The junction had 11 bases not matched to a gene; V was cut back by 2 bases and J by 6 bases. The CDR3 totals 16 residues. In nucleotides, the CDR3 is TGTGCCTGGAGTACTGTAGCGGGGGGCTCATCGGATACGCAGTATTTT. This gives the protein CAWSTVAGGSSDTQYF.

V and J are TRBV5-1 and TRBJ2-7; 8 positions agree with TRBD1. CDR3 size: 17 residues. V dropped 0 bases and J dropped 4; count of bases not matched to a gene: 12. Germline V gene lookup returns CDR1 SGHRS and CDR2 YFSETQ. The CDR3 region has the DNA TGCGCCAGCAGCTTGGCCCCGGACAGGGTCCTAGGATACGAGCAGTACTTC. It yields the protein CASSLAPDRVLGYEQYF.

The genes are TRBV5-4 and TRBJ1-1, with D possibly matching TRBD1 (6 bases). Per germline, CDR1 SGHNT and CDR2 YYREEE (reference sequence). The V end lost 2 bases, the J end lost 1 base, and 6 bases lay between the germline ends. The CDR3 is 13 residues long. In DNA form, the CDR3 reads TGTGCCAGCAGCTTACAGGGGAACACTGAAGCTTTCTTT. It translates to CASSLQGNTEAFF.

This chain connects TRBV5-4 to TRBJ2-1; possible D gene TRBD2, 6 bases. The CDR3 totals 16 residues. Germline V gene sequence: CDR1 SGHNT, CDR2 YYREEE (reference sequence). Trimming shortened V by 0 bases and J by 7 bases, and 17 bases separated the two germline ends. The chain's CDR3 is CASSLVRFRGSNEQFF. In DNA, the CDR3 is TGTGCCAGCAGCTTGGTGAGGTTCCGGGGGAGTAATGAGCAGTTCTTC.

This clone appeared once. The V call is TRBV7-9, the J call TRBJ2-7; 12 nucleotides line up with TRBD2. V trimming: 4 bases; J trimming: 7 bases; junction bases outside the gene matches: 8. The CDR3 totals 15 residues. From germline, CDR1 is SEHNR and CDR2 FQNEAQ (reference sequence). The CDR3: CASSSTSGGTPEQYF. The DNA of the CDR3 is TGTGCCAGCAGCTCGACTAGCGGGGGAACTCCTGAGCAGTACTTC.

The CDR3 DNA is TGTGCCAGCAGCTTCCGGGACGATAATTCACCCCTCCACTTT. Translation gives CASSFRDDNSPLHF. V usage is TRBV5-6 and J usage is TRBJ1-6; possibly TRBD1 for D (5 bases). The CDR3 covers 14 residues. Trimming pared 2 bases from V and 5 bases from J, leaving 8 bases between. Germline V gene sequence: CDR1 SGHDT, CDR2 YYEEEE.